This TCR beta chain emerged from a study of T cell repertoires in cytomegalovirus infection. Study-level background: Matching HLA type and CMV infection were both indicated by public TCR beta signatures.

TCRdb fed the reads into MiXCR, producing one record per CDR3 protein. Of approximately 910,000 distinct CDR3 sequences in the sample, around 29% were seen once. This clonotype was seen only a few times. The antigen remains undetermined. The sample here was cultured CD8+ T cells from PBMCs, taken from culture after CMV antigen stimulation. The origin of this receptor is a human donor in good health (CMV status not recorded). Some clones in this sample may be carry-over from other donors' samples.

For the CDR3, the DNA is TGTGCCAGCAGCCCCGACAGGGGGATTGCGCATACGCAGTATTTT. It translates to CASSPDRGIAHTQYF. The chain has TRBV7-9 and TRBJ2-3; 9 bases agree with TRBD1. The V segment lost 5 bases and the J segment 7 bases; nucleotides outside the gene matches: 10. This CDR3 comprises 15 residues. CDR1 is SEHNR, CDR2 FQNEAQ, per germline (reference sequence).